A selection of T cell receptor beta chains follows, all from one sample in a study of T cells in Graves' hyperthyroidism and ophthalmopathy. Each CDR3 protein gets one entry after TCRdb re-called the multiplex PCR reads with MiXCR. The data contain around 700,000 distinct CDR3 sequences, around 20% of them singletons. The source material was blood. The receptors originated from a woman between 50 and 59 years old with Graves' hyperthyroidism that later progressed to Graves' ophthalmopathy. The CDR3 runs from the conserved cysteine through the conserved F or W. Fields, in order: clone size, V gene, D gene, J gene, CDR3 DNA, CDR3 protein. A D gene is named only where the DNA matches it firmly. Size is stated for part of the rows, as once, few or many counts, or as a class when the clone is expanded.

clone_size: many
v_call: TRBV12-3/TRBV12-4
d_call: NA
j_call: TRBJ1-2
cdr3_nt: TGTGCCAGCAGGGACGGAGAGTATGGCTACACCTTC
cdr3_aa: CASRDGEYGYTF

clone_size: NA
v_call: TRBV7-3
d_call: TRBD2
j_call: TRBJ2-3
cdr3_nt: TGTGCCAGCAGCTTAAGGTCCCGGGACTACCTACAAGTGGATACGCAGTATTTT
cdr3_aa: CASSLRSRDYLQVDTQYF

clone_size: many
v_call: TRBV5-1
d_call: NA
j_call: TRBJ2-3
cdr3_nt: TGCGCCAGCAGCCCAGGAAGGACCTTCGATGGTGGGGATACGCAGTATTTT
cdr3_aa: CASSPGRTFDGGDTQYF

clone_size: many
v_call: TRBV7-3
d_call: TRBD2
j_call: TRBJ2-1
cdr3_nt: TGTGCCAGCAGCTTAGGTCTAGCGGGTACCAATGAGCAGTTCTTC
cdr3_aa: CASSLGLAGTNEQFF

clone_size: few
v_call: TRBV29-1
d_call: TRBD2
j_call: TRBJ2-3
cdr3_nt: TGCAGCGCCGCCACTAGCGGGGGGGCCACAGATACGCAGTATTTT
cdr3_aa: CSAATSGGATDTQYF

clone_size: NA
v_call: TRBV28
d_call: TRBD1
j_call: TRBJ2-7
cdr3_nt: TGTGCCAGCGATTCCGGGACAGGGACACTCGAGCAGTACTTC
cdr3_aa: CASDSGTGTLEQYF

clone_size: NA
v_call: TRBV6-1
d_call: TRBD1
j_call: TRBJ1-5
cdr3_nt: TGTGCCAGCACAGGACAGGGGAACAATCAGCCCCAGCATTTT
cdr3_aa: CASTGQGNNQPQHF

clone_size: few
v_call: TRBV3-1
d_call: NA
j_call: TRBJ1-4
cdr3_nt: TGTGCCAGCAGCCCATCGGACCGAGATCATAATGAAAAACTGTTTTTT
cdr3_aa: CASSPSDRDHNEKLFF

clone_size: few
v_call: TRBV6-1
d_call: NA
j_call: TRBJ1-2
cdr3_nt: TGTGCCAGCAGTGAACCACTTATCTATGGCTACACCTTC
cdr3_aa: CASSEPLIYGYTF

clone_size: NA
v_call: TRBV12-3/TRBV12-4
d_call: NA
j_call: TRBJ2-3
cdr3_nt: TGTGCCAGCAGTTTAGAGGGGTGGGCGGGAGATACGCAGTATTTT
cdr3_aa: CASSLEGWAGDTQYF

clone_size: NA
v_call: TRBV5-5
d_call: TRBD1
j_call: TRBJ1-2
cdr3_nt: TGTGCCAGCAGCTTGCGACAGGGTAATGGCTACACCTTC
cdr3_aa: CASSLRQGNGYTF

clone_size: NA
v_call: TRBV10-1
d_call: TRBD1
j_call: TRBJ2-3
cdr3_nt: TGCGCCAGCAGCGGACAGGGGCCAGATACGCAGTATTTT
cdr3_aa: CASSGQGPDTQYF

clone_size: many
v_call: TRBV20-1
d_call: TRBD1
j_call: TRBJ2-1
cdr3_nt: TGCAGTGCTAGCGGGGACAGCTCCTACAATGAGCAGTTCTTC
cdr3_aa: CSASGDSSYNEQFF

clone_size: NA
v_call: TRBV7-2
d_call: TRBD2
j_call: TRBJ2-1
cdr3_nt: TGTGCCAGCAGCTTAGCCCCTAGCGGGACATCCTACAATGAGCAGTTCTTC
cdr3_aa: CASSLAPSGTSYNEQFF

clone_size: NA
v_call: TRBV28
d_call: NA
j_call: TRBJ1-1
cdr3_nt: TGTGCCAGCAGTCGGACAGATACCGTTGTAGCTTTCTTT
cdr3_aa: CASSRTDTVVAFF

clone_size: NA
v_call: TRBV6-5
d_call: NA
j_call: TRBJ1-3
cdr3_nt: TGTGCCAGCAGTTACGGGTCTGAATTCTCTGGAAACACCATATATTTT
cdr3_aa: CASSYGSEFSGNTIYF

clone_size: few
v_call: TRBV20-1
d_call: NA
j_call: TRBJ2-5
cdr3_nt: TGCAGTGCTCCTCGTGTTCAAGAGACCCAGTACTTC
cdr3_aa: CSAPRVQETQYF

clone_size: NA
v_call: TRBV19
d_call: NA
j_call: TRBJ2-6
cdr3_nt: TGTGCCAGTAGTATAGCAGGGTATGGGGCCAACGTCCTGACTTTC
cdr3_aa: CASSIAGYGANVLTF

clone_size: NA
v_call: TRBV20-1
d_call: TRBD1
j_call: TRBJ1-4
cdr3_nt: TGCAGTGCTAGAGGACCGGGACAGGGGAGTGAAAAACTGTTTTTT
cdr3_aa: CSARGPGQGSEKLFF

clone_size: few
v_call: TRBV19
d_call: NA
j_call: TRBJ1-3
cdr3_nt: TGTGCCAGTAGTATCTTCCCCCCGACGGACCGAACTGGAAACACCATATATTTT
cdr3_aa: CASSIFPPTDRTGNTIYF

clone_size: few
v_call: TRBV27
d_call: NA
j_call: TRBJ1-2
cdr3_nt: TGTGCCAGCAGTTTAAGGGGGGCTCGAGGTGGCTACACCTTC
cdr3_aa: CASSLRGARGGYTF

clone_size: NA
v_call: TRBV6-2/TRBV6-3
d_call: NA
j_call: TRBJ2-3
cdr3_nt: TGTGCCAGCAGTTATACTAGAGCGTCAGATACGCAGTATTTT
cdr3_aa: CASSYTRASDTQYF

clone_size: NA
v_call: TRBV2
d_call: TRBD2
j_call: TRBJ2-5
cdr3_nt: TGTGCCAGCAGTCAAGGGAGGGAGACCGAGTACTTC
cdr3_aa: CASSQGRETEYF

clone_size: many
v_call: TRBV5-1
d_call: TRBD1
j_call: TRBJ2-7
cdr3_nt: TGCGCCAGCAGCTACGCACAGGGGGCTCTAAACGAGCAGTACTTC
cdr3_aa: CASSYAQGALNEQYF

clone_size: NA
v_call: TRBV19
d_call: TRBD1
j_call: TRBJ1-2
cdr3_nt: TGTGCCACCCGAGCGCAGGGGGTCTATGGCTACACCTTC
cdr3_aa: CATRAQGVYGYTF

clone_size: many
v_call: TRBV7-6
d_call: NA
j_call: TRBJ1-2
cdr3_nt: TGTGCCAGCAGCATCGGACAGACCTATGGCTACACCTTC
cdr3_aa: CASSIGQTYGYTF

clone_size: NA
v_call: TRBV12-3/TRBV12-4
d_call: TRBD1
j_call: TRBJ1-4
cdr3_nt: TGTGCCAGCAGTTCCCAAGGCACAGGGGGCTGGGGTGAAAAACTGTTTTTT
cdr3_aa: CASSSQGTGGWGEKLFF

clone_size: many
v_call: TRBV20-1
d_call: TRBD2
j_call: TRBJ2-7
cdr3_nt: TGCAGTGCTACTAGACTAGCGGGGTGGCAGTACTTC
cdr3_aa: CSATRLAGWQYF

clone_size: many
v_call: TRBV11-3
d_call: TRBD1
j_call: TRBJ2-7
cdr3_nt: TGTGCCAGCAGCTTTACAGGGGCCCACGAGCAGTACTTC
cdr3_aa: CASSFTGAHEQYF

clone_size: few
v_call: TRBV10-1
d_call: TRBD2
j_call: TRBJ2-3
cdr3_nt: TGCGCCAGCAGTGACGGGACTAGCGGGGGCCTTAGCACAGATACGCAGTATTTT
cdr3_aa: CASSDGTSGGLSTDTQYF

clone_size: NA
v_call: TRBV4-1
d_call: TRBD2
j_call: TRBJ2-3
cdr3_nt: TGCGCCAGCAGCCGGCTGGTAGCGGGGGCTAGCACAGATACGCAGTATTTT
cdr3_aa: CASSRLVAGASTDTQYF

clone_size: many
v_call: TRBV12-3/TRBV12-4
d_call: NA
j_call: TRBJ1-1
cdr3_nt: TGTGCCAGCAGTTTGTGGTGGGAGAACACTGAAGCTTTCTTT
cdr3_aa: CASSLWWENTEAFF

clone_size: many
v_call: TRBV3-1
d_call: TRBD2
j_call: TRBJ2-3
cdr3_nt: TGTGCCAGCAGCCCAGATGGGCCCGGGGGGTGGTCAGATACGCAGTATTTT
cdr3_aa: CASSPDGPGGWSDTQYF

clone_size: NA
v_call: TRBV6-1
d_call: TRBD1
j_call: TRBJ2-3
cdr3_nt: TGTGCCAGCAGCGAAGGATCAGGGGGCGCAGATACGCAGTATTTT
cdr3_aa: CASSEGSGGADTQYF